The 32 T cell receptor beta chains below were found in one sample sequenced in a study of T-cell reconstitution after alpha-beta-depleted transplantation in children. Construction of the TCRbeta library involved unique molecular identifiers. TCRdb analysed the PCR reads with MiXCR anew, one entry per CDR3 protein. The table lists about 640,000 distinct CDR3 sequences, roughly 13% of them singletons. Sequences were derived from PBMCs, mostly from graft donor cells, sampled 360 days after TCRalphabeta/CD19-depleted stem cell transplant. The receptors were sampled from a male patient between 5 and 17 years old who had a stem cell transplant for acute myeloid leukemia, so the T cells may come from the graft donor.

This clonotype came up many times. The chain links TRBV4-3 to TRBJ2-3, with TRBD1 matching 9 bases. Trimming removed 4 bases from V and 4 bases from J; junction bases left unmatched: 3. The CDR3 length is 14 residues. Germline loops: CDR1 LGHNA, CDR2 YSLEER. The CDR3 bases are TGCGCCAGCAGCCTAAGACAGGGGGCAGATACGCAGTATTTT. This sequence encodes CASSLRQGADTQYF.

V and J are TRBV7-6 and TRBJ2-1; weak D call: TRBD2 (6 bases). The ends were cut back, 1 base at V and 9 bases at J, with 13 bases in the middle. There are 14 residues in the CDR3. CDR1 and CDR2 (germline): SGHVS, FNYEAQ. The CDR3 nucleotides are TGTGCCAGCAGCTTAGGATCTAGCGCTGGTGAGCAGTTCTTC. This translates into CASSLGSSAGEQFF.

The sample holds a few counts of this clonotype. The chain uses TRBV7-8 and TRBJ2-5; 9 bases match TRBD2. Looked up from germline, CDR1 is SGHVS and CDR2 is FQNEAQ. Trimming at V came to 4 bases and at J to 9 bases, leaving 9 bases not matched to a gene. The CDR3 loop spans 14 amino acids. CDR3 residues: CASSSGLAEAAQYF. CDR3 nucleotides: TGTGCCAGCAGCTCGGGACTAGCTGAGGCGGCCCAGTACTTC.

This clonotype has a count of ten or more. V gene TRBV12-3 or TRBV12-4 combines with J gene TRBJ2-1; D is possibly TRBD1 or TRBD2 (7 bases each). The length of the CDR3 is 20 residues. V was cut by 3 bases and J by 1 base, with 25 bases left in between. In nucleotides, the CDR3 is TGTGCCAGCAGTTTCCCCACAGGGGAACTACGCGGGAGATCCTACAATGAGCAGTTCTTC. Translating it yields CASSFPTGELRGRSYNEQFF.

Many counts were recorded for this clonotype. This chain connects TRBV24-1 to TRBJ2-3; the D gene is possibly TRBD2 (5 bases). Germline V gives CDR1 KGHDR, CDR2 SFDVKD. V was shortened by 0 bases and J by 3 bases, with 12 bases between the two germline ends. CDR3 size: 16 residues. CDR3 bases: TGTGCCACCAGTGATTTGGAGGGAGTTCAAACAGATACGCAGTATTTT. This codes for CATSDLEGVQTDTQYF.

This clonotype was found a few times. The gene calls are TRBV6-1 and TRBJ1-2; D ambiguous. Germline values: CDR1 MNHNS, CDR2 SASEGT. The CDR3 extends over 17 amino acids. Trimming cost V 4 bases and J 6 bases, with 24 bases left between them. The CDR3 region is CASSGFLIGGLKDGYTF. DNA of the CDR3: TGTGCCAGCAGTGGCTTCCTTATAGGTGGCTTAAAGGATGGCTACACCTTC.

CDR3: CASRQPGSYEQFF. The CDR3 coding sequence is TGTGCCAGCAGGCAGCCCGGGTCCTATGAGCAGTTCTTC. The gene calls are TRBV12-3 or TRBV12-4 and TRBJ2-1, with no clear D. V was clipped by 6 bases and J by 8 bases, with 14 bases between them. The CDR3 runs to 13 residues.

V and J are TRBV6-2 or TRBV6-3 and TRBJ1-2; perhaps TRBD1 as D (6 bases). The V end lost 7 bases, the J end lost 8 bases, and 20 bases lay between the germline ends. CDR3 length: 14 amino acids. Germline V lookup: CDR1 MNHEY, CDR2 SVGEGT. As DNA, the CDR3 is TGTGCCAGCACCCACATCCGGCAGGGGAGCGGCTACACCTTC. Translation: CASTHIRQGSGYTF.

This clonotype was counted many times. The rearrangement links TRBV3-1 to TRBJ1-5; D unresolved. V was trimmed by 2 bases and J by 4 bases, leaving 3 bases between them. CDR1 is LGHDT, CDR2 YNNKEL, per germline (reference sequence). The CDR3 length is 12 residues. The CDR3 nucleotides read TGTGCCAGCAGCCAAATAAATCAGCCCCAGCATTTT. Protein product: CASSQINQPQHF. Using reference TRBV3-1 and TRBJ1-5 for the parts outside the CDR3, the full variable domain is DTAVSQTPKYLVTQMGNDKSIKCEQNLGHDTMYWYKQDSKKFLKIMFSYNNKELIINETVPNRFSPKSPDKAHLNLHINSLELGDSAVYFCASSQINQPQHFGDGTRLSIL.

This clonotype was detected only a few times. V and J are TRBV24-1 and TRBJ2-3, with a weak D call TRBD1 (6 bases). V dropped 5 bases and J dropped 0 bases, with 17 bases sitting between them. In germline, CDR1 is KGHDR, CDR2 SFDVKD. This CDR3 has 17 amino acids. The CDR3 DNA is TGTGCCACCAGTGTCGAACAGGGCGGGTCAAGCACAGATACGCAGTATTTT. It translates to CATSVEQGGSSTDTQYF.

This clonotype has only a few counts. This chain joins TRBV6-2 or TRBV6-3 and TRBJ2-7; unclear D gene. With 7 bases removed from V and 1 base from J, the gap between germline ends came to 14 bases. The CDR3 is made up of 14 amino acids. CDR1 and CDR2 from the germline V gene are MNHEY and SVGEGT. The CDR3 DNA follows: TGTGCCAGCACCCACGACCGACCTTCCTACGAGCAGTACTTC. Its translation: CASTHDRPSYEQYF.

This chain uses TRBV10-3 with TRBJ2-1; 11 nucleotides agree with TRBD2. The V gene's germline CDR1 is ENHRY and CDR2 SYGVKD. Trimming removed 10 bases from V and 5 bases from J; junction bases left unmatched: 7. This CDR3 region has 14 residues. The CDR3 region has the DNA TGTGCCACCGCACTAGCGGGGGCCGACAATGAGCAGTTCTTC. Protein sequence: CATALAGADNEQFF.

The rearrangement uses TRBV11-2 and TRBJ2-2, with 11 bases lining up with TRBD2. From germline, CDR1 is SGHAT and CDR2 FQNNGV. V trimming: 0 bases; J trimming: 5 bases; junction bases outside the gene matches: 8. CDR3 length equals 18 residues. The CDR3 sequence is CASSLDITSGSRTGELFF. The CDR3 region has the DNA TGTGCCAGCAGCTTAGATATCACTAGCGGGAGTCGGACCGGGGAGCTGTTTTTT. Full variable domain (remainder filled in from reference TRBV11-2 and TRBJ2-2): EAGVAQSPRYKIIEKRQSVAFWCNPISGHATLYWYQQILGQGPKLLIQFQNNGVVDDSQLPKDRFSAERLKGVDSTLKIQPAKLEDSAVYLCASSLDITSGSRTGELFFGEGSRLTVL.

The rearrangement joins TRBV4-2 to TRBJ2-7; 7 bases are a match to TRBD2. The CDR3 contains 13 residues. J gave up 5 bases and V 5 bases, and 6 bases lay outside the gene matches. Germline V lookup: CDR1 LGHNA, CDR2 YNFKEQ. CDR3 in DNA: TGTGCCAGCAGCGGGGCGGGAGCCCACGAGCAGTACTTC. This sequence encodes CASSGAGAHEQYF.

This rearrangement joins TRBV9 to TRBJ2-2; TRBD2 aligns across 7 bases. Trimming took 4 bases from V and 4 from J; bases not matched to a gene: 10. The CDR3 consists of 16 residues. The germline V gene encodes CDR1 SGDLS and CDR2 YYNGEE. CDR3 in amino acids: CASSPVRGRGTGELFF. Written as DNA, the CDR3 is TGTGCCAGCAGCCCGGTTCGGGGGAGGGGCACCGGGGAGCTGTTTTTT.

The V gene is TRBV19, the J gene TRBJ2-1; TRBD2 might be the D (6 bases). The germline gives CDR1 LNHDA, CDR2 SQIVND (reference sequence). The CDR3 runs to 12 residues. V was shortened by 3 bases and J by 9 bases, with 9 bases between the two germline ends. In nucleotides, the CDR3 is TGTGCCAGTAGTATTGTGGGGGGTGAGCAGTTCTTC. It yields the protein CASSIVGGEQFF.

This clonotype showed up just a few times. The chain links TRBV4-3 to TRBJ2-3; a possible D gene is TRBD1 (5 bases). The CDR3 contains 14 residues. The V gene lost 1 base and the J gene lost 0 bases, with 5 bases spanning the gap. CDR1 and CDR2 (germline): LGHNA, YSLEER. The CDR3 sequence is CASSQGQSTDTQYF. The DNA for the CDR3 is TGCGCCAGCAGCCAAGGACAGAGCACAGATACGCAGTATTTT.

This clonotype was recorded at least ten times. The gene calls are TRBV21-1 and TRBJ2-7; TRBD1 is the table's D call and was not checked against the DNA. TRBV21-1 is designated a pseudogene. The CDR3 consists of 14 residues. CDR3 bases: TGTGCCAGCAGCACATGGACAGGGGGCTACGAGCAGTACTTC. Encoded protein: CASSTWTGGYEQYF.

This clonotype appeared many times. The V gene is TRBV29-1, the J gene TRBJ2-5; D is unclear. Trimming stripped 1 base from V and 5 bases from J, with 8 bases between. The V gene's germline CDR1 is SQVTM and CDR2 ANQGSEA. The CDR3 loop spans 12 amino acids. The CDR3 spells CSVEVLVETQYF. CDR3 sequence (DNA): TGCAGCGTTGAAGTTTTGGTGGAGACCCAGTACTTC.

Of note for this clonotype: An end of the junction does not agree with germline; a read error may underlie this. CDR3 residues: CASSPNRAPASEQYF. In nucleotides, the CDR3 is TGTGCTAGCAGCCCTAACCGGGCCCCGGCCTCCGAGCAGTACTTC. The genes are TRBV7-7 and TRBJ2-7; D is uncertain. The germline CDR1 and CDR2 sequences are SSHAT and FNYEAQ (reference sequence). The CDR3 loop spans 15 amino acids.

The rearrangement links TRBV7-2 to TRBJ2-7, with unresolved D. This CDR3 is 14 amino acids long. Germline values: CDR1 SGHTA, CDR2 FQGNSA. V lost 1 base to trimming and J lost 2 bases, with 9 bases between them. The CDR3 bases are TGTGCCAGCAGCTTAGTTCCGAAAACCTACGAGCAGTACTTC. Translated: CASSLVPKTYEQYF.

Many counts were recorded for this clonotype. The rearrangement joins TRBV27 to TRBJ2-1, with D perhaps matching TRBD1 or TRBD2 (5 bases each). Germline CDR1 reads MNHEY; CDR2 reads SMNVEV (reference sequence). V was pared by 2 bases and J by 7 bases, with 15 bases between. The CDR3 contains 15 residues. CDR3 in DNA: TGTGCCAGCAGTTTACCAGGGCGGAGAGGGAATGAGCAGTTCTTC. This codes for CASSLPGRRGNEQFF.

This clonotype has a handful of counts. Here the CDR3 DNA reads TGTGCCAGCAGCTTAGCATACGCTGAAGCTTTCTTT. Protein sequence: CASSLAYAEAFF. This rearrangement joins TRBV7-2 to TRBJ1-1; no clear D. The CDR3 totals 12 residues. Deletions cut 0 bases from V and 6 bases from J, with 5 bases between. Per the germline V gene, CDR1 is SGHTA and CDR2 is FQGNSA.

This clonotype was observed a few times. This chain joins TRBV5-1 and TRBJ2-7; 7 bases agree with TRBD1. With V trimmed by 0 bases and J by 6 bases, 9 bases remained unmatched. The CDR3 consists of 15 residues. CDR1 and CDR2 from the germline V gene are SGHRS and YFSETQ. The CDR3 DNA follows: TGCGCCAGCAGCTTGGACAGACAGGGTGTCGGCGAGCAGTACTTC. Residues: CASSLDRQGVGEQYF.

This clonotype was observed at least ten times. The CDR3 coding sequence is TGTGCCAGCAGCGTCTTTAGCGGGAGCTACGAGCAGTACTTC. Its translation: CASSVFSGSYEQYF. The V gene is TRBV7-2, the J gene TRBJ2-7, with TRBD2 identical over 9 bases. The V gene's germline CDR1 is SGHTA and CDR2 FQGNSA. CDR3 length: 14 residues. V was pared by 5 bases and J by 3 bases, with 5 bases of the junction left unmatched.

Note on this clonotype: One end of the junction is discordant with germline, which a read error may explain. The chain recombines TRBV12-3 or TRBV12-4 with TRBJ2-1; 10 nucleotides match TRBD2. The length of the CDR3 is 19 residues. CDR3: CACSFDGLAGDTLGNEQFF. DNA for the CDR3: TGTGCCTGCAGTTTCGATGGCCTAGCGGGAGATACCTTGGGGAATGAGCAGTTCTTC.

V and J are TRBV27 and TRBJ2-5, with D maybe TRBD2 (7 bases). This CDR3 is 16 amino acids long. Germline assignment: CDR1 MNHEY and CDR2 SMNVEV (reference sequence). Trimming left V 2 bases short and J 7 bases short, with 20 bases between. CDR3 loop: CASSLIWRGPKGTQYF. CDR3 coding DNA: TGTGCCAGCAGTTTAATATGGCGGGGGCCGAAGGGGACCCAGTACTTC.

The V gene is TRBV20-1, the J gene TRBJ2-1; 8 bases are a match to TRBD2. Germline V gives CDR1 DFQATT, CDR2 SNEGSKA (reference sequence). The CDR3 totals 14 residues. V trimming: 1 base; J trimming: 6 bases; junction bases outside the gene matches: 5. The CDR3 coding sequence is TGCAGTGCTAGAGTCAGCGGGAGAGCCAATGAGCAGTTCTTC. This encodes CSARVSGRANEQFF.

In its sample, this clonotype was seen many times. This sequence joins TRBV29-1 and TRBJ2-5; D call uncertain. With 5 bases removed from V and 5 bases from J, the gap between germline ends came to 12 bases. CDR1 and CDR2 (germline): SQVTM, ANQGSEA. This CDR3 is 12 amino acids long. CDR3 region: CSVLGFGETQYF. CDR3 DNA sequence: TGCAGCGTTTTAGGGTTTGGGGAGACCCAGTACTTC.

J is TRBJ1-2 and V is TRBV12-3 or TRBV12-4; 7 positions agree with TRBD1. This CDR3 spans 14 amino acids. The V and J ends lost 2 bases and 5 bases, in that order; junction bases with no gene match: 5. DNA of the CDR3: TGTGCCAGCAGTTTAAAGGGGGCGCGTTATGGCTACACCTTC. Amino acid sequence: CASSLKGARYGYTF.

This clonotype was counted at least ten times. The CDR3 spells CASTGFSYEQYF. As DNA, the CDR3 is TGTGCCAGCACGGGTTTCTCCTACGAGCAGTACTTC. The chain joins TRBV2 to TRBJ2-7; D is unresolved. There are 12 residues in the CDR3. Germline-derived CDR1 and CDR2 are SNHLY and FYNNEI. V lost 7 bases and J 0 bases, leaving 7 bases between the germline ends. The whole variable domain, filled in from reference TRBV2 and TRBJ2-7, reads EPEVTQTPSHQVTQMGQEVILRCVPISNHLYFYWYRQILGQKVEFLVSFYNNEISEKSEIFDDQFSVERPDGSNFTLKIRSTKLEDSAMYFCASTGFSYEQYFGPGTRLTVT.

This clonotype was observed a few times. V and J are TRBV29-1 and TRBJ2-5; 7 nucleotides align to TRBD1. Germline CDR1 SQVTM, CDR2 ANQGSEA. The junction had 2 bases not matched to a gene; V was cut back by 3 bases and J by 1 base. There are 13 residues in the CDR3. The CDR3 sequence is CSVDWDSQETQYF. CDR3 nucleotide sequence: TGCAGCGTTGATTGGGACAGCCAAGAGACCCAGTACTTC.